The rows below give T cell receptor beta chains drawn from one sample of a study of T cells in Graves' hyperthyroidism and ophthalmopathy. TCRdb recomputed calls from the multiplex PCR reads with MiXCR, one row per CDR3 protein. The sample lists roughly 100,000 distinct CDR3 sequences; roughly 40% were seen once. Sequencing was done on a sample of peripheral blood or thyroid tissue (not recorded which). These receptors were taken from a woman aged 25 to 39 with Graves' hyperthyroidism. Each CDR3 is given with its conserved first and last residue. A D gene is named only where the DNA matches it firmly.

j_gene: TRBJ2-7; v_gene: TRBV20-1; d_gene: TRBD2; CDR3aa: CSARGRTSFYEQHF
j_gene: TRBJ1-2; v_gene: TRBV7-9; d_gene: TRBD1; CDR3aa: CASSEQGAFGYTF
j_gene: TRBJ2-5; v_gene: TRBV5-1; d_gene: -; CDR3aa: CASSLARGDGTQYF
j_gene: TRBJ1-1; v_gene: TRBV12-3/TRBV12-4; d_gene: -; CDR3aa: CASSLGDRRSTEAFF
j_gene: TRBJ2-3; v_gene: TRBV27; d_gene: -; CDR3aa: CASSDQGFPDTQYF
j_gene: TRBJ1-1; v_gene: TRBV2; d_gene: TRBD1; CDR3aa: CASSPSQGGGTEAFF
j_gene: TRBJ2-7; v_gene: TRBV6-5; d_gene: -; CDR3aa: CASSYFWAGESYEQYF
j_gene: TRBJ2-3; v_gene: TRBV6-5; d_gene: -; CDR3aa: CASSSHRTDTQYF
j_gene: TRBJ2-7; v_gene: TRBV20-1; d_gene: -; CDR3aa: CSAKRTVSYEQYF
j_gene: TRBJ2-3; v_gene: TRBV7-9; d_gene: -; CDR3aa: CASSLMGGTGTQYF
j_gene: TRBJ1-4; v_gene: TRBV6-6; d_gene: -; CDR3aa: CASTLGLYNEKLFF
j_gene: TRBJ2-2; v_gene: TRBV3-1; d_gene: -; CDR3aa: CAGSQTGELFF
j_gene: TRBJ1-5; v_gene: TRBV7-2; d_gene: -; CDR3aa: CASSLWGRINQPQHF
j_gene: TRBJ2-7; v_gene: TRBV4-1; d_gene: -; CDR3aa: CASSHETGFSSYEQYF
j_gene: TRBJ1-2; v_gene: TRBV12-3/TRBV12-4; d_gene: TRBD1; CDR3aa: CASSLGTGYGYTF
j_gene: TRBJ1-1; v_gene: TRBV7-8; d_gene: -; CDR3aa: CAGSPAASLVTEAFF
j_gene: TRBJ2-7; v_gene: TRBV20-1; d_gene: TRBD1; CDR3aa: CSARSGGSYEQYF
j_gene: TRBJ1-1; v_gene: TRBV20-1; d_gene: -; CDR3aa: CSAIGLGSTEAFF
j_gene: TRBJ2-6; v_gene: TRBV25-1; d_gene: TRBD2; CDR3aa: CASSECLHSGTSGSGANVLTF
j_gene: TRBJ1-1; v_gene: TRBV7-6; d_gene: -; CDR3aa: CASSPKGDWVNTEAFF
j_gene: TRBJ2-7; v_gene: TRBV9; d_gene: TRBD2; CDR3aa: CASSWASGSHEQYF
j_gene: TRBJ1-2; v_gene: TRBV10-2; d_gene: TRBD1; CDR3aa: CASSQKTGALYGYTF
j_gene: TRBJ2-6; v_gene: TRBV5-1; d_gene: TRBD2; CDR3aa: CASSFLGRDSGANVLTF
j_gene: TRBJ2-2; v_gene: TRBV3-1; d_gene: TRBD2; CDR3aa: CASNHYGGSISGELFF
j_gene: TRBJ1-6; v_gene: TRBV6-6; d_gene: -; CDR3aa: CASSYSPF
j_gene: TRBJ1-2; v_gene: TRBV20-1; d_gene: -; CDR3aa: CSAPQNTYGYTF
j_gene: TRBJ1-4; v_gene: TRBV2; d_gene: -; CDR3aa: CASSEVRRDTLKLFF
j_gene: TRBJ1-2; v_gene: TRBV20-1; d_gene: TRBD1; CDR3aa: CSALLRGVDYGYTF
j_gene: TRBJ1-6; v_gene: TRBV20-1; d_gene: TRBD1; CDR3aa: CSASPGQGWIGSPLHF
j_gene: TRBJ2-7; v_gene: TRBV15; d_gene: TRBD1; CDR3aa: CATSRDGRDRGSYEQYF
j_gene: TRBJ2-2; v_gene: TRBV28; d_gene: -; CDR3aa: CASSLVATTDGELFF
j_gene: TRBJ2-3; v_gene: TRBV20-1; d_gene: TRBD2; CDR3aa: CSAQTAGPLTDTQYF
j_gene: TRBJ2-3; v_gene: TRBV6-5; d_gene: TRBD2; CDR3aa: CASTDGAGGMTDTQYF
j_gene: TRBJ1-2; v_gene: TRBV2; d_gene: TRBD1; CDR3aa: CATRTGAYGYTF